This T cell receptor beta chain was captured in a study of T cells in Graves' hyperthyroidism and ophthalmopathy. This clonotype was observed many times. Germline V gene sequence: CDR1 LNHNV, CDR2 YYDKDF (reference sequence). The CDR3 totals 14 residues. V gave up 4 bases and J gave up 0 bases, with 10 bases separating them. Regions amplified from RNA transcripts were the TCR beta CDR3 regions. The primer set for the first-round RT-PCR of the TCR CDR3 was HTBI. MiXCR, applied by TCRdb to the multiplex PCR reads, yields one record per CDR3 protein. The table has approximately 520,000 distinct CDR3 sequences, around 20% seen once. Stable hyperthyroidism: no ophthalmopathy progression over 18 months of follow-up.

The chain is built from TRBV15 and TRBJ2-7; no definite D call. Specimen: blood. The clonotype was recovered from a man younger than 35 with Graves' hyperthyroidism. The CDR3 loop is CATSIDTHSYEQYF. In nucleotides, the CDR3 is TGTGCCACCAGCATAGACACTCACTCCTACGAGCAGTACTTC.